There are many counts of the clone carrying this T cell receptor beta chain. Its target is unknown. Each TCR cDNA molecule bore a unique molecular identifier. From the 5' RACE reads, TCRdb called clonotypes with MiXCR, one entry per CDR3 protein. The sample lists 6,000 to 7,500 distinct CDR3 sequences; around an eighth were seen once. This CDR3 contains 12 residues. CDR1 is SNHLY and CDR2 is FYNNEI in the germline V gene. With V trimmed by 6 bases and J by 8 bases, 4 bases remained unmatched. The sample is drawn from a study of spatial heterogeneity in lung cancer. Time point: sample taken at primary tumor resection. Study-wide findings and caveats: It was found that expanded intratumoral alpha and beta TCR counts tracked tumor mutation counts. Tumor T cell coverage was estimated at around 7% for alpha and 11% to 15% for beta chains.

The sample consisted of lung tumor tissue, taken at surgery. This receptor was identified in a male donor with early-stage non-small cell lung cancer. The J gene is TRBJ2-4, the V gene TRBV2; 7 bases line up with TRBD2. The CDR3 is CASRGTTDIQYF. The DNA for the CDR3 is TGTGCCAGCAGGGGGACTACGGACATTCAGTACTTC.